The 28 T cell receptor beta chains presented below share a single source sample, sequenced in a study of cytomegalovirus exposure and HLA in healthy donors (dated by TCRdb to the late 2010s). Receptors were amplified or captured by the immunoSEQ multiplex PCR assay. For the multiplex PCR, a mixture combining 60 forward primers for TCR Vbeta segments and 13 reverse primers for TCR Jbeta segments was used. TCRdb took this table from immuneACCESS and kept in-frame rearrangements with V and J called. Such tables lack part of the clones; where checked against another copy, unresolved V genes explain under half of the gap, and the rest is unexplained. This sample holds about 100,000 clones; just under 80% were observed only once. The leading ten clones occupy about 3.8% of the sample. Sequencing was done on a sample of PBMCs. These receptors all come from a woman aged 40 to 50 in good health and CMV-seronegative.

This rearrangement joins TRBV29-1 to TRBJ2-3; weak D call: TRBD2 (6 bases). The germline CDR1 and CDR2 sequences are SQVTM and ANQGSEA. V lost 6 bases to trimming and J lost 0 bases, with 16 bases between them. This CDR3 has 15 amino acids. CDR3 loop: CSVLRLGWSTDTQYF. DNA of the CDR3: TGCAGCGTCCTTAGACTAGGGTGGAGCACAGATACGCAGTATTTT.

This clone was detected a few times. The genes are TRBV5-6 and TRBJ1-1; 8 bases agree with TRBD1. CDR3 length equals 13 residues. V shed 5 bases and J 11 bases; nucleotides not matched to a gene: 11. CDR1 is SGHDT and CDR2 is YYEEEE in the germline V gene. The CDR3 region is CASRKDRVSGAFF. The CDR3 DNA reads TGTGCCAGCAGAAAGGACAGGGTGTCGGGTGCTTTCTTT. The variable domain in full, completed from reference TRBV5-6 and TRBJ1-1, reads DAGVTQSPTHLIKTRGQQVTLRCSPKSGHDTVSWYQQALGQGPQFIFQYYEEEERQRGNFPDRFSGHQFPNYSSELNVNALLLGDSALYLCASRKDRVSGAFFGQGTRLTVV.

Note on this clone: The germline gene is not matched at one end of the junction; a read error may be the cause. The V gene is TRBV15, the J gene TRBJ1-5; D possibly corresponds to TRBD1 (6 bases). Germline loops: CDR1 LNHNV, CDR2 YYDKDF (reference sequence). The CDR3 length is 15 residues. The CDR3 is CATSEDSTPNQPQNF. Written as DNA, the CDR3 is TGTGCCACCAGCGAGGACAGCACCCCCAATCAGCCCCAGAATTTT.

The chain couples TRBV18 to TRBJ1-1; TRBD1 matches 12 bases. Germline values: CDR1 KGHSH, CDR2 LQKENI. CDR3 length equals 16 residues. V lost 3 bases and J lost 3; bases outside the gene matches: 5. The CDR3 coding sequence is TGTGCCAGCTCACCGGGGACAGGGGGCTTGGACACTGAAGCTTTCTTT. Its protein product is CASSPGTGGLDTEAFF. Full variable domain (missing parts from reference TRBV18 and TRBJ1-1): NAGVMQNPRHLVRRRGQEARLRCSPMKGHSHVYWYRQLPEEGLKFMVYLQKENIIDESGMPKERFSAEFPKEGPSILRIQQVVRGDSAAYFCASSPGTGGLDTEAFFGQGTRLTVV.

V usage is TRBV2 and J usage is TRBJ1-5; 10 bases are shared with TRBD1. The CDR3 runs to 15 residues. Trimming took 5 bases from V and 3 from J; bases not matched to a gene: 4. The germline gives CDR1 SNHLY, CDR2 FYNNEI. The CDR3 here is CASSTDRGYNQPQHF. CDR3 coding DNA: TGTGCCAGCAGTACGGACAGGGGGTACAATCAGCCCCAGCATTTT.

This clone has a handful of counts. The chain links TRBV5-1 to TRBJ1-2; no definite D call. The CDR3 extends over 14 amino acids. Germline V gene lookup returns CDR1 SGHRS and CDR2 YFSETQ. Trimming removed 0 bases from V and 6 bases from J, with 12 bases in between. This CDR3 reads CASSLGRVEDGYTF. DNA of the CDR3: TGCGCCAGCAGCTTGGGGAGGGTTGAGGATGGCTACACCTTC.

This clone was detected a few times. V gene TRBV15 combines with J gene TRBJ1-1; 7 nucleotides agree with TRBD1. CDR1 is LNHNV, CDR2 YYDKDF, per germline (reference sequence). This CDR3 comprises 15 residues. The V gene end was trimmed by 4 bases and the J gene end by 0 bases; junction bases not matched to a gene: 5. DNA for the CDR3: TGTGCCACCAGCACAGGGGGGAACATGAACACTGAAGCTTTCTTT. Residues: CATSTGGNMNTEAFF.

The chain joins TRBV2 to TRBJ2-1; D perhaps matches TRBD1 (5 bases). Germline CDR1 is SNHLY and CDR2 is FYNNEI. The CDR3 totals 12 residues. V gave up 7 bases and J gave up 13 bases, with 17 bases separating them. CDR3 residues: CASKDDSETQFF. The DNA of the CDR3 is TGTGCCAGCAAAGACGACAGCGAAACACAGTTCTTC.

CDR3 sequence (DNA): TGTGCCAGCAGCGCCACTAGCGGGGGGACAGATACGCAGTATTTT. This gives the protein CASSATSGGTDTQYF. The gene calls are TRBV7-3 and TRBJ2-3, with 12 bases that match TRBD2. The CDR3 length is 15 residues. V lost 5 bases, J lost 3 bases, and 3 bases stayed unmatched. Germline CDR1 and CDR2: SGHTA and FQGTGA.

J is TRBJ1-2 and V is TRBV5-6; no firm D call. The CDR3 is 14 amino acids. With 2 bases removed from V and 2 bases from J, the gap between germline ends came to 10 bases. Germline-derived CDR1 and CDR2 are SGHDT and YYEEEE. CDR3 residues: CASSFGVPNYGYTF. For the CDR3, the DNA is TGTGCCAGCAGCTTCGGGGTGCCCAACTATGGCTACACCTTC.

The chain is built from TRBV18 and TRBJ1-5; maybe TRBD1 (6 bases). This CDR3 spans 15 amino acids. V lost 2 bases and J lost 1, with 9 bases in between. Germline V gene data show CDR1 as KGHSH and CDR2 as LQKENI. The DNA of the CDR3 is TGTGCCAGCTCACCAGACACAGGGAGCAATCAGCCCCAGCATTTT. This gives the protein CASSPDTGSNQPQHF.

Of note for this clone: A read error may account for a junction end that differs from germline. The chain joins TRBV9 to TRBJ1-2; D unresolved. The CDR3 runs to 14 residues. The V gene's germline CDR1 is SGDLS and CDR2 YYNGEE. The CDR3 nucleotides are TGTGCCAGCAGCCCGATGACCTCTAACTATGGCTACCCCTTC. This gives the protein CASSPMTSNYGYPF.

The chain uses TRBV7-6 and TRBJ2-7, with 7 bases fitting TRBD1. This CDR3 is 15 amino acids long. Germline loops: CDR1 SGHVS, CDR2 FNYEAQ. With 4 bases clipped from V and 4 bases from J, the junction kept 10 bases outside the gene matches. The CDR3 DNA reads as TGTGCCAGCAGCTCACCGGACAGGAGAATTTACGAGCAGTACTTC. Its protein is CASSSPDRRIYEQYF.

This sequence joins TRBV14 and TRBJ2-3; D ambiguous. V shed 3 bases and J shed 12 bases, with 13 bases lying between them. This CDR3 is 12 amino acids long. The germline V gene encodes CDR1 SGHDN and CDR2 FVKESK. CDR3 sequence reads: CASSHAEGRQYF. For the CDR3, the DNA is TGTGCCAGCAGCCATGCGGAAGGTCGTCAGTATTTT.

V gene TRBV11-2 combines with J gene TRBJ2-1; TRBD2 agrees at 7 bases. With 4 bases clipped from V and 8 bases from J, the junction kept 5 bases outside the gene matches. CDR1 and CDR2 from the germline V gene are SGHAT and FQNNGV. CDR3 length equals 13 residues. CDR3 coding DNA: TGTGCCAGCAGCTCGGCGGGGGAGGATGAGCAGTTCTTC. Its protein product is CASSSAGEDEQFF.

The rearrangement links TRBV5-1 to TRBJ2-7; 7 bases line up with TRBD1. Germline V gene sequence: CDR1 SGHRS, CDR2 YFSETQ. Losses at the gene ends were 2 bases for V and 3 bases for J; bases not matched to a gene: 5. The CDR3 length is 14 residues. CDR3 DNA sequence: TGCGCCAGCAGCTTAGATAACAGGGGCTACGAGCAGTACTTC. Translation: CASSLDNRGYEQYF.

This chain links TRBV15 with TRBJ1-5, with D possibly matching TRBD1 (5 bases). The CDR3 length is 14 residues. V gave up 1 base and J gave up 7 bases, with 11 bases separating them. Germline values: CDR1 LNHNV, CDR2 YYDKDF (reference sequence). CDR3 DNA: TGTGCCACCAGCAGAGGGTTCCAGGGACAGCCCCAGCATTTT. Translated: CATSRGFQGQPQHF.

To note about this clone: The junction departs from germline at one end; a sequencing error may be responsible. The chain links TRBV5-4 to TRBJ1-2; D gene uncertain. CDR1 SGHNT and CDR2 YYREEE come from the germline V gene (reference sequence). This CDR3 has 14 amino acids. The CDR3 region has the DNA TGTGCCAGCAGCAAAGGACGGGATAACTATGGCTACCCCTTC. Translated: CASSKGRDNYGYPF.

This chain uses TRBV2 with TRBJ1-1, with 7 bases that match TRBD1. CDR1 is SNHLY and CDR2 is FYNNEI in the germline V gene. With 8 bases clipped from V and 7 bases from J, the junction kept 10 bases outside the gene matches. This CDR3 is built from 13 residues. The CDR3 DNA reads as TGTGCCAGCTCGGAGGGCCAGGGGGGTGAAGCTTTCTTT. Translating it yields CASSEGQGGEAFF. The whole variable domain, remainder taken from reference TRBV2 and TRBJ1-1, is EPEVTQTPSHQVTQMGQEVILRCVPISNHLYFYWYRQILGQKVEFLVSFYNNEISEKSEIFDDQFSVERPDGSNFTLKIRSTKLEDSAMYFCASSEGQGGEAFFGQGTRLTVV.

This chain joins TRBV7-9 and TRBJ1-5; the D is unclear. The CDR3 sequence is 12 residues long. The V gene lost 4 bases and the J gene lost 10 bases, with 11 bases spanning the gap. CDR1 is SEHNR, CDR2 FQNEAQ, per germline (reference sequence). The CDR3 sequence: CASSYYDIPQHF. The CDR3 nucleotides are TGTGCCAGCAGCTACTATGATATCCCCCAGCATTTT.

The chain links TRBV19 to TRBJ2-5, with TRBD2 matching 8 bases. CDR3 length: 16 amino acids. V gave up 6 bases and J gave up 5 bases; unmatched junction bases: 14. Germline assignment: CDR1 LNHDA and CDR2 SQIVND (reference sequence). The CDR3 nucleotides are TGTGCCAGTAGCGGTTCCAACCCGGGACTAGGGGAGACCCAGTACTTC. Its translation: CASSGSNPGLGETQYF. Full variable domain (outside the CDR3, taken from reference TRBV19 and TRBJ2-5): DGGITQSPKYLFRKEGQNVTLSCEQNLNHDAMYWYRQDPGQGLRLIYYSQIVNDFQKGDIAEGYSVSREKKESFPLTVTSAQKNPTAFYLCASSGSNPGLGETQYFGPGTRLLVL.

This clone has at least ten counts. The chain combines TRBV18 with TRBJ1-1, with 10 bases identical to TRBD1. The CDR3 is 12 amino acids. With V trimmed by 3 bases and J by 10 bases, 2 bases remained unmatched. CDR1 is KGHSH, CDR2 LQKENI, per germline. The CDR3 coding sequence is TGTGCCAGCTCACCGGACAGGGGGAGAGCTTTCTTT. Residues: CASSPDRGRAFF.

Worth noting for this clone: The same CDR3 arises from other DNA sequences in this sample as well. This sequence joins TRBV5-1 and TRBJ1-2, with 7 bases fitting TRBD1. Trimming took 0 bases from V and 2 from J; bases not matched to a gene: 1. Germline CDR1 and CDR2: SGHRS and YFSETQ. This CDR3 is built from 14 residues. The CDR3 nucleotides read TGCGCCAGCAGCTTGGAGGGGGCCAACTATGGCTACACCTTC. Amino acid sequence: CASSLEGANYGYTF.

The genes are TRBV7-9 and TRBJ1-4; 9 bases fit TRBD1. V trimming: 4 bases; J trimming: 3 bases; junction bases outside the gene matches: 3. This CDR3 is 15 amino acids long. CDR1 SEHNR and CDR2 FQNEAQ come from the germline V gene (reference sequence). CDR3 residues: CASSSGTGSNEKLFF. The CDR3 DNA follows: TGTGCCAGCAGCTCTGGGACAGGGTCTAATGAAAAACTGTTTTTT.

The rearrangement links TRBV6-5 to TRBJ1-1, with a weak D call TRBD1 (6 bases). Germline lookup yields CDR1 MNHEY and CDR2 SVGAGI. CDR3 length: 15 residues. Trimming took off 0 bases at V and 4 bases at J, with 12 bases between the two ends. CDR3 coding DNA: TGTGCCAGCAGTTACTCAGGTGGGGGCCCCACTGAAGCTTTCTTT. This gives the protein CASSYSGGGPTEAFF.

V and J are TRBV28 and TRBJ1-6; D remains unclear. This CDR3 is built from 14 residues. The V end was cut by 2 bases, the J end by 5 bases, with 7 bases between. Germline-derived CDR1 and CDR2 are MDHEN and SYDVKM. The CDR3 region has the DNA TGTGCCAGCAGTTTAGCGGTCGATAATTCACCCCTCCACTTT. Translated, it gives CASSLAVDNSPLHF.

This clone turned up a few times. The chain uses TRBV30 and TRBJ2-7; tentative D call: TRBD1 (5 bases). The CDR3 runs to 16 residues. CDR1 and CDR2 from the germline V gene are GTSNPN and SVGIG (reference sequence). Trimming removed 0 bases at V and 3 bases at J, with 18 bases between. CDR3 loop: CAWSVPDRRGFYEQYF. CDR3 nucleotide sequence: TGTGCCTGGAGTGTACCTGACCGAAGGGGTTTCTACGAGCAGTACTTC.

The chain links TRBV7-6 to TRBJ2-3, with D perhaps matching TRBD2 (5 bases). Germline values: CDR1 SGHVS, CDR2 FNYEAQ. V lost 5 bases and J 7 bases, leaving 19 bases between the germline ends. This CDR3 has 15 residues. In DNA, the CDR3 is TGTGCCAGCAGCGAGGGCTGGGCCGCGGGTAATACGCAGTATTTT. Its translation is CASSEGWAAGNTQYF.